This TCR beta chain was recorded in a study of T-cell memory formation after mild COVID-19. Study at large: Clusters were largely donor specific. The study's findings and limits: Day 15 to 85 contracting clones showed balanced CD4/CD8; later expanders leaned CD4+. Confirmation of SARS-CoV-2 specificity was lacking for second-wave clones peaking day 37.

As regards this clonotype: The target antigen is unknown.

Germline V lookup: CDR1 SEHNR, CDR2 FQNEAQ (reference sequence). The CDR3 extends over 13 amino acids. Trimming cost V 3 bases and J 5 bases, with 11 bases left between them. TCRdb re-analysed the 5' RACE reads in MiXCR, keeping a single row per CDR3 protein. This table holds roughly 130,000 distinct CDR3 sequences, 15% to 20% found once. This chain connects TRBV7-9 to TRBJ2-7; TRBD1 is a possible D gene (6 bases). Sequencing was performed on PBMCs or a T cell subset sorted from them (not recorded which). The receptor was isolated from an adult woman who had mild COVID-19 (a few samples of this study predate the infection). Cell type and time point are not known. This CDR3 is CASSFTTGNEQYF. In nucleotides, the CDR3 is TGTGCCAGCAGCTTCACCACAGGGAACGAGCAGTACTTC.